Listed below are T cell receptor beta chains from one sample, sequenced in a study of blood T cell repertoires in COVID-19. Method: immunoSEQ multiplex PCR; TCRdb's copy keeps in-frame clones and lacks some. This table has some 370,000 clones, 90% appearing once. Source material: peripheral blood. These receptors came from a man aged 18 to 30 with active or convalescent COVID-19. Each CDR3 is given with its conserved first and last residue. D genes are given only for firm matches. A clone size is listed for some rows: how often the clone was seen (once, few, many), or a class if it is expanded.

NA TRBJ1-1 NA TRBV25-1 CASSVRDTEAFF TGTGCCAGCAGTGTCCGGGACACTGAAGCTTTCTTT
NA TRBJ1-5 NA TRBV4-3 CASSQDPGTGGNQPQHF TGCGCCAGCAGCCAAGATCCTGGGACCGGGGGAAATCAGCCCCAGCATTTT
NA TRBJ1-1 NA TRBV7-8 CASSTREGGYAFF TGTGCCAGCAGCACCCGCGAGGGGGGGTATGCTTTCTTT
NA TRBJ1-5 TRBD1 TRBV3-1/TRBV3-2 CASSQGVGTGANQPQHF TGTGCCAGCAGCCAAGGGGTTGGGACAGGCGCGAATCAGCCCCAGCATTTT
NA TRBJ2-7 NA TRBV4-2 CASSQKEGVLHEQYF TGTGCCAGCAGCCAGAAGGAGGGAGTTCTCCACGAGCAGTACTTC
NA TRBJ2-5 NA TRBV19 CASSINSGGKGETQYF TGTGCCAGTAGTATAAATTCGGGGGGCAAAGGGGAGACCCAGTACTTC
NA TRBJ1-5 NA TRBV9 CASSVAGKGTNSNQPQHF TGTGCCAGCAGCGTAGCTGGAAAGGGGACTAATAGCAATCAGCCCCAGCATTTT
NA TRBJ2-1 NA TRBV30 CAWSDSYYNEQFF TGTGCCTGGAGTGATTCCTACTACAATGAGCAGTTCTTC
NA TRBJ2-4 NA TRBV28 CASSPSVMSYIQYF TGTGCCAGCAGTCCCTCTGTAATGTCGTACATTCAGTACTTC
NA TRBJ1-2 NA TRBV6-5 CASTSSGTLNYGYTF TGTGCCAGCACGTCCTCAGGGACACTCAACTATGGCTACACCTTC
NA TRBJ1-3 NA TRBV27 CASSLTGGNTIYF TGTGCCAGCAGTTTAACAGGTGGAAACACCATATATTTT
once TRBJ1-5 NA TRBV6-2/TRBV6-3 CASSYYTQGTNQPQHF TGTGCCAGCAGTTATTACACCCAGGGAACTAATCAGCCCCAGCATTTT
NA TRBJ2-5 NA TRBV25-1 CASSDRRGKYQETQYF TGTGCCAGCAGTGATCGCAGGGGAAAGTACCAAGAGACCCAGTACTTC
NA TRBJ1-2 TRBD1 TRBV27 CASSFSQGLGYTF TGTGCCAGCAGTTTTTCACAGGGGCTTGGCTACACCTTC
NA TRBJ2-1 NA TRBV18 CASSPAEGPYNEQFF TGTGCCAGCTCACCAGCGGAGGGCCCCTACAATGAGCAGTTCTTC
NA TRBJ1-2 TRBD1 TRBV9 CASSVRDRTNYGYTF TGTGCCAGCAGCGTCCGGGACAGGACTAACTATGGCTACACCTTC
NA TRBJ2-5 NA TRBV7-6 CASSLAPGLGRETQYF TGTGCCAGCAGCTTAGCCCCCGGCTTGGGCCGAGAGACCCAGTACTTC
NA TRBJ1-2 TRBD1 TRBV19 CATTHPGQGNTF TGTGCCACCACTCACCCTGGACAGGGCAACACCTTC
NA TRBJ1-2 NA TRBV7-2 CASSLRLGGYTF TGTGCCAGCAGCCTCAGGTTGGGTGGCTACACCTTC
NA TRBJ1-1 TRBD1 TRBV6-5 CASSSTGERAFF TGTGCCAGCAGCTCGACAGGGGAGCGAGCTTTCTTT
NA TRBJ1-5 NA TRBV6-5 CAGRGGGKDQPQHF TGTGCCGGCCGAGGTGGGGGGAAAGATCAGCCCCAGCATTTT
NA TRBJ1-2 NA TRBV25-1 CASSASGVYGYTF TGTGCCAGCAGCGCCTCAGGGGTTTATGGCTACACCTTC
once TRBJ2-1 TRBD2 TRBV7-2 CASSLAGGFNEQFF TGTGCCAGCAGCTTAGCGGGGGGGTTCAATGAGCAGTTCTTC
NA TRBJ1-5 NA TRBV19 CASTSGRAGQPQHF TGTGCCAGTACCTCGGGGAGGGCGGGCCAGCCCCAGCATTTT
once TRBJ2-3 TRBD2 TRBV15 CATSRDAAFGRAVRDTQYF TGTGCCACCAGCAGAGATGCGGCCTTCGGGAGGGCCGTGAGGGATACGCAGTATTTT
NA TRBJ1-5 NA TRBV3-1/TRBV3-2 CASSQRPGGVWAQHF TGTGCCAGCAGCCAACGCCCCGGGGGGGTATGGGCCCAGCATTTT
NA TRBJ2-3 NA TRBV5-8 CASSWLDFPRTDTQYF TGTGCCAGCAGCTGGCTGGACTTCCCGCGCACAGATACGCAGTATTTT
NA TRBJ1-5 NA TRBV30 CAWTSQGLSNQPQHF TGTGCCTGGACCTCCCAGGGACTCAGCAATCAGCCCCAGCATTTT